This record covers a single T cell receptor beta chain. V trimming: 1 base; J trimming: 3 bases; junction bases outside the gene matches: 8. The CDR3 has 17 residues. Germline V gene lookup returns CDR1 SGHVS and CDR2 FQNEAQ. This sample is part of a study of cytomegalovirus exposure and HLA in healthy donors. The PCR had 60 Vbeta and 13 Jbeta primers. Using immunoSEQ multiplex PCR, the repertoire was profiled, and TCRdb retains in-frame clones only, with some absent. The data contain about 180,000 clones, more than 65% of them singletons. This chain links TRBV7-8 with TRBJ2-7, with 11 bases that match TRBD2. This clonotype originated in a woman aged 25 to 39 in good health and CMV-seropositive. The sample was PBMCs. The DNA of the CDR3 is TGTGCCAGCAGCTTAGTACTTCAACTAGCGGGGGACTACGAGCAGTACTTC. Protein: CASSLVLQLAGDYEQYF. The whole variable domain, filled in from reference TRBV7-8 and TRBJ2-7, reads GAGVSQSPRYKVAKRGQDVALRCDPISGHVSLFWYQQALGQGPEFLTYFQNEAQLDKSGLPSDRFFAERPEGSVSTLKIQRTQQEDSAVYLCASSLVLQLAGDYEQYFGPGTRLTVT.